The following is a TCR beta chain sequence with its context. The data stem from a study of T-cell reconstitution after alpha-beta-depleted transplantation in children. Construction of the TCRbeta library involved unique molecular identifiers. MiXCR, applied by TCRdb to the PCR reads, yields one record per CDR3 protein. The sample shows 490,000 or so distinct CDR3 sequences, around an eighth of them seen only once. Trimming removed 6 bases from V and 5 bases from J, with 14 bases in between. The CDR3 spans 14 residues. Germline V lookup: CDR1 KGHSH, CDR2 LQKENI. The receptor was derived from a human donor who donated a stem cell graft to a child with combined immunodeficiency. Material: PBMCs from the stem cell graft donor, obtained from the stem cell graft. The chain uses TRBV18 and TRBJ1-5; D may be TRBD1 (6 bases). The CDR3 DNA reads as TGTGCCAGCTCCCTTCAGGGGAGCGATCAGCCCCAGCATTTT. Protein product: CASSLQGSDQPQHF.